The 9 T cell receptor beta chains below were found in one sample sequenced in a study of blood T cell repertoires in COVID-19. The table came from immunoSEQ multiplex PCR; TCRdb's copy has only in-frame clones and leaves some out. The sample has a few hundred thousand clones, 84% seen once; the top ten hold about 10%. Specimen: peripheral blood. The receptors derive from a man aged 45-60 years with active or convalescent COVID-19.

The chain recombines TRBV7-9 with TRBJ2-7; D uncertain. The germline V gene encodes CDR1 SEHNR and CDR2 FQNEAQ (reference sequence). V lost 1 base, J lost 2 bases, and 9 bases lay in between. The CDR3 is 14 residues long. The CDR3 bases are TGTGCCAGCAGCTTAGTAGCAGCGCCCTACGAGCAGTACTTC. It codes for CASSLVAAPYEQYF.

This clone occurred once. The gene calls are TRBV7-2 and TRBJ2-7; TRBD2 aligns across 8 bases. The CDR3 has 14 amino acids. The trim removed 4 bases at V and 7 bases at J, leaving 9 bases unmatched. The germline CDR1 and CDR2 sequences are SGHTA and FQGNSA. The CDR3 region has the DNA TGTGCCAGCAGCTCGGGAGGGCCTACGGGGGAGCAGTACTTC. Translating it yields CASSSGGPTGEQYF. Full variable domain (outside the CDR3, taken from reference TRBV7-2 and TRBJ2-7): GAGVSQSPSNKVTEKGKDVELRCDPISGHTALYWYRQSLGQGLEFLIYFQGNSAPDKSGLPSDRFSAERTGGSVSTLTIQRTQQEDSAVYLCASSSGGPTGEQYFGPGTRLTVT.

The rearrangement joins TRBV5-1 to TRBJ1-4; 7 bases agree with TRBD1. The CDR3 totals 15 residues. J lost 0 bases, V lost 3 bases, and 2 bases had no gene match. Germline CDR1 and CDR2: SGHRS and YFSETQ. CDR3 loop: CASSSGQSTNEKLFF. The CDR3 bases are TGCGCCAGCAGCTCGGGACAGTCAACTAATGAAAAACTGTTTTTT.

This chain joins TRBV28 and TRBJ2-5; 12 bases agree with TRBD2. This CDR3 is built from 14 residues. J was trimmed by 4 bases and V by 5 bases; bases with no gene match: 2. The germline V gene has CDR1 MDHEN and CDR2 SYDVKM. The CDR3 reads CASSPTSGGETQYF. Written as DNA, the CDR3 is TGTGCCAGCAGTCCGACTAGCGGGGGAGAGACCCAGTACTTC.

V and J are TRBV28 and TRBJ2-4, with D perhaps matching TRBD2 (5 bases). Germline assignment: CDR1 MDHEN and CDR2 SYDVKM. The CDR3 sequence is 13 residues long. The V end was cut by 7 bases, the J end by 6 bases, with 13 bases between. CDR3 nucleotides: TGTGCCAGCACCCGGAGAGGGAGAAACATTCAGTACTTC. It codes for CASTRRGRNIQYF.

The chain combines TRBV6-5 with TRBJ1-6; D perhaps matches TRBD1 (5 bases). CDR3 length: 15 amino acids. Germline CDR1 and CDR2: MNHEY and SVGAGI. V lost 6 bases and J lost 0, with 9 bases in between. Here the CDR3 reads CASSLGGSYNSPLHF. DNA for the CDR3: TGTGCCAGCAGCCTGGGGGGCTCCTATAATTCACCCCTCCACTTT.

The chain joins TRBV9 to TRBJ1-2, with 7 positions matching TRBD1. In germline, CDR1 is SGDLS, CDR2 YYNGEE. The CDR3 spans 13 residues. J gave up 4 bases and V 6 bases, and 6 bases lay outside the gene matches. Here the CDR3 reads CASKGAGGYGYTF. The CDR3 region has the DNA TGTGCCAGCAAAGGGGCAGGGGGCTATGGCTACACCTTC.

This chain links TRBV7-2 with TRBJ1-2, with D perhaps TRBD1 (5 bases). Trimming cost V 1 base and J 5 bases, with 11 bases left between them. The length of the CDR3 is 14 residues. CDR1 and CDR2 from the germline V gene are SGHTA and FQGNSA. The CDR3 DNA follows: TGTGCCAGCAGCTTAGTATTGCAGGGTTATGGCTACACCTTC. It specifies CASSLVLQGYGYTF.

The chain is built from TRBV3-1 (or the pseudogene TRBV3-2) and TRBJ2-3; D might be TRBD2 (6 bases). CDR3 length equals 12 residues. The germline CDR1 and CDR2 sequences are LGHDT and YNNKEL (reference sequence). V gave up 4 bases and J gave up 6 bases, with 8 bases separating them. Here the CDR3 DNA reads TGTGCCAGCAGCCCCCGGGGGGATACGCAGTATTTT. This encodes CASSPRGDTQYF.